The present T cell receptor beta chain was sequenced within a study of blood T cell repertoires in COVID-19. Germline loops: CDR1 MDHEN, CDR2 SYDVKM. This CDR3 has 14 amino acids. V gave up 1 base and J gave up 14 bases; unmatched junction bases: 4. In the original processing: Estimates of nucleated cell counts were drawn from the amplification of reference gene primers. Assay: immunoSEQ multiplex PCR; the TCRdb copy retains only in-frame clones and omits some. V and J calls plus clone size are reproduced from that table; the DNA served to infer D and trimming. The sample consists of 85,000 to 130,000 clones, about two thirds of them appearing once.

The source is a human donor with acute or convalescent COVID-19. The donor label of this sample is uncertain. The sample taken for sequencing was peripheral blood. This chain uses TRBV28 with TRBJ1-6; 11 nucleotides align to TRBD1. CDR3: CASSLYGTGGTLHF. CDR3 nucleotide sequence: TGTGCCAGCAGTTTATATGGGACAGGGGGTACCCTCCACTTT.